This is a list of T cell receptor beta chains from one sample in a study of blood T cell repertoires in COVID-19. Here immunoSEQ multiplex PCR was the method, and the copy in TCRdb shows in-frame clones only, minus some. Of some 250,000 clones listed, 81% were seen once; the top ten hold around 2.9%. The material sequenced was peripheral blood. The receptors originated from a woman aged 60-75 years with active or convalescent COVID-19. Both conserved end residues are part of each CDR3. Fields, in order: CDR3 DNA, CDR3 protein, J gene, clone size, V gene, D gene. The D gene is left open where the match is weak. Clone size is given for some rows only: seen once, a few or many times, or a class if the clone is expanded.

CDR3 DNA: TGTGCCAGCAGCTACAGGACAACCTACAATGAGCAGTTCTTC
CDR3 protein: CASSYRTTYNEQFF
J gene: TRBJ2-1
clone size: NA
V gene: TRBV7-2
D gene: NA

CDR3 DNA: TGTGCCAGCAAGAGGGGGATAGCTAACTATGGCTACACCTTC
CDR3 protein: CASKRGIANYGYTF
J gene: TRBJ1-2
clone size: NA
V gene: TRBV27
D gene: NA

CDR3 DNA: TGTGCCAGCAGTTACGGATACGGGTGGAACACAGATACGCAGTATTTT
CDR3 protein: CASSYGYGWNTDTQYF
J gene: TRBJ2-3
clone size: NA
V gene: TRBV6-5
D gene: NA

CDR3 DNA: TGTGCCAGCAGTTACGGGACAGGTTTTTTGTACACTGAAGCTTTCTTT
CDR3 protein: CASSYGTGFLYTEAFF
J gene: TRBJ1-1
clone size: once
V gene: TRBV6-5
D gene: TRBD1

CDR3 DNA: TGTGCCAGCAGTTTATCCTCACTTTACGAGCAGTACTTC
CDR3 protein: CASSLSSLYEQYF
J gene: TRBJ2-7
clone size: NA
V gene: TRBV27
D gene: NA

CDR3 DNA: TGTGCCAGCAGTTATAGGGGGGGGCCGGGTGAAAAACTGTTTTTT
CDR3 protein: CASSYRGGPGEKLFF
J gene: TRBJ1-4
clone size: NA
V gene: TRBV7-2
D gene: NA

CDR3 DNA: TGCGCCAGCAGTCTGCGGACAGGGGAGCATCAGCCCCAGCATTTT
CDR3 protein: CASSLRTGEHQPQHF
J gene: TRBJ1-5
clone size: NA
V gene: TRBV23-1
D gene: TRBD1

CDR3 DNA: TGTGCCAGCCGTGGACTTACGAACAATGAGCAGTTCTTC
CDR3 protein: CASRGLTNNEQFF
J gene: TRBJ2-1
clone size: NA
V gene: TRBV3-1/TRBV3-2
D gene: NA

CDR3 DNA: TGTGCCAGCAGCTTAACTCCTGGGGCTTCCTCTGGGGCCAACGTCCTGACTTTC
CDR3 protein: CASSLTPGASSGANVLTF
J gene: TRBJ2-6
clone size: NA
V gene: TRBV9
D gene: NA

CDR3 DNA: TGTGCCAGTAGTATCTTCCTCGGAGGGTTCTACGAGCAGTACTTC
CDR3 protein: CASSIFLGGFYEQYF
J gene: TRBJ2-7
clone size: NA
V gene: TRBV19
D gene: NA

CDR3 DNA: TGCGCCAGCAGCTTGGCGTTGCATCCGGGACAGTGGGATCAGCAGTACTTC
CDR3 protein: CASSLALHPGQWDQQYF
J gene: TRBJ2-7
clone size: NA
V gene: TRBV5-1
D gene: TRBD1

CDR3 DNA: TGCGCCAGCAGCTTGGGACTTAGCACAGATACGCAGTATTTT
CDR3 protein: CASSLGLSTDTQYF
J gene: TRBJ2-3
clone size: NA
V gene: TRBV5-1
D gene: NA

CDR3 DNA: TGTGCCAGCAGCTGGGACAGTACGGGGACCCAGTACTTC
CDR3 protein: CASSWDSTGTQYF
J gene: TRBJ2-5
clone size: NA
V gene: TRBV21-1
D gene: NA

CDR3 DNA: TGCAGTGCTAGTTGGGGACATCTGAGAGCAACTAATGAAAAACTGTTTTTT
CDR3 protein: CSASWGHLRATNEKLFF
J gene: TRBJ1-4
clone size: NA
V gene: TRBV20-1
D gene: NA

CDR3 DNA: TGTGCCAGCAGCGTAGGGGGCCAGAACACCGGGGAGCTGTTTTTT
CDR3 protein: CASSVGGQNTGELFF
J gene: TRBJ2-2
clone size: NA
V gene: TRBV9
D gene: NA